These 6 T cell receptor beta chains were all obtained from the same sample, sequenced in a study of OX40 agonist ivuxolimab in advanced cancers. Repertoires were generated with immunoSEQ multiplex PCR, while TCRdb's copy carries only in-frame clones and drops some. The sample has over 70,000 clones, about 93% seen once. This sample comprised CD4+ or CD8+ T cells sorted from blood, obtained in a trial of the OX40 agonist ivuxolimab. These receptors came from an adult with an advanced solid tumor such as melanoma, head and neck, liver or kidney cancer.

The V and J genes are TRBV28 and TRBJ1-5; unclear D gene. Trimming removed 3 bases at V and 7 bases at J, with 10 bases between. The CDR3 runs to 13 residues. CDR1 is MDHEN, CDR2 SYDVKM, per germline. The CDR3 sequence: CASSFEGSQPQHF. The CDR3 DNA sequence: TGTGCCAGCAGTTTTGAGGGAAGCCAGCCCCAGCATTTT.

The gene calls are TRBV6-6 and TRBJ2-1; no reliable D call. The CDR3 covers 16 residues. The germline V and J ends were trimmed by 8 bases and 0 bases, with 17 bases remaining between them. The germline V gene has CDR1 MNHNY and CDR2 SVGAGI (reference sequence). CDR3 coding DNA: TGTGCCAGCCGGCTTCTTGGCGGAAGCTCCTACAATGAGCAGTTCTTC. It yields the protein CASRLLGGSSYNEQFF.

This clone has only a few counts. This rearrangement joins TRBV19 to TRBJ1-5, with D maybe TRBD1 (5 bases). Germline V gene sequence: CDR1 LNHDA, CDR2 SQIVND (reference sequence). The CDR3 loop spans 15 amino acids. Deletions cut 6 bases from V and 5 bases from J, with 17 bases between. Here the CDR3 reads CASSSSGTPHQPQHF. Written as DNA, the CDR3 is TGTGCCAGTAGCTCATCCGGGACGCCACATCAGCCCCAGCATTTT.

This chain connects TRBV5-1 to TRBJ1-1; D gene uncertain. V was cut by 4 bases and J by 5 bases, with 6 bases left in between. The germline gives CDR1 SGHRS, CDR2 YFSETQ. The length of the CDR3 is 11 residues. CDR3 region: CASSMGTEAFF. CDR3 in DNA: TGCGCCAGCAGCATGGGGACTGAAGCTTTCTTT.

V is TRBV7-6 and J is TRBJ2-5; TRBD1 matches 9 bases. Germline values: CDR1 SGHVS, CDR2 FNYEAQ. V was pared by 5 bases and J by 7 bases, with 11 bases of the junction left unmatched. The CDR3 spans 15 residues. CDR3 in DNA: TGTGCCAGCAGCGGTACAGGGGGCGCCGGGGGGACCCAGTACTTC. Its protein product is CASSGTGGAGGTQYF.

J is TRBJ2-1 and V is TRBV2; D is possibly TRBD1 (5 bases). Per germline, CDR1 SNHLY and CDR2 FYNNEI. The V gene lost 4 bases and the J gene lost 6 bases, with 19 bases spanning the gap. This CDR3 spans 16 amino acids. CDR3 amino acids: CASSGTSGWAVNEQFF. The CDR3 coding sequence is TGTGCCAGCAGTGGGACCTCAGGGTGGGCTGTCAATGAGCAGTTCTTC.